This T cell receptor (beta chain) was sequenced during a study of T cells in localized non-small cell lung cancer. The study's findings and limits: Higher blood T cell density went with longer overall survival. The study found T cell clonality highest in uninvolved adjacent lung, above tumor.

The V and J ends lost 3 bases and 8 bases respectively, with 13 bases between them. The CDR3 covers 13 residues. The germline V gene encodes CDR1 PRHDT and CDR2 FYEKMQ (reference sequence). As to this clone: Its antigen remains unidentified.

Libraries were prepared by immunoSEQ multiplex PCR; TCRdb keeps only in-frame clonotypes and omits some of them. Seen here are about 18,000 clones, about four fifths observed once, and the top ten hold 25%. The rearrangement uses TRBV13 and TRBJ1-1; D uncertain. The sample consisted of peripheral blood, taken before any cancer treatment. The sequence was collected from a female donor older than 55 with stage I lung adenocarcinoma. CDR3 in DNA: TGTGCCAGCAGCTTTCATCCCAAATCCGAAGCTTTCTTT. Translated, it gives CASSFHPKSEAFF.